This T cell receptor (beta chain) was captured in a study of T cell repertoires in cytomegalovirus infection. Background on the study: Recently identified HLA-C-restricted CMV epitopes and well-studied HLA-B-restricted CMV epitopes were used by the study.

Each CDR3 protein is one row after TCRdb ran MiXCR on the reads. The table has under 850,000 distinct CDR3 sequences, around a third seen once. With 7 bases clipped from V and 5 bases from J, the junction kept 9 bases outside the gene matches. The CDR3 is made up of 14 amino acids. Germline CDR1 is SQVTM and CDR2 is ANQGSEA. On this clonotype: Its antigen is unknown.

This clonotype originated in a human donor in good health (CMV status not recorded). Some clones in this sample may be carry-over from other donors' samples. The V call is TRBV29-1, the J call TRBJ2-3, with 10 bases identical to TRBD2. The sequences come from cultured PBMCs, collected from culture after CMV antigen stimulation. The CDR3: CSAAGGQGIDTQYF. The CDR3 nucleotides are TGCAGCGCAGCGGGGGGGCAAGGGATAGATACGCAGTATTTT.